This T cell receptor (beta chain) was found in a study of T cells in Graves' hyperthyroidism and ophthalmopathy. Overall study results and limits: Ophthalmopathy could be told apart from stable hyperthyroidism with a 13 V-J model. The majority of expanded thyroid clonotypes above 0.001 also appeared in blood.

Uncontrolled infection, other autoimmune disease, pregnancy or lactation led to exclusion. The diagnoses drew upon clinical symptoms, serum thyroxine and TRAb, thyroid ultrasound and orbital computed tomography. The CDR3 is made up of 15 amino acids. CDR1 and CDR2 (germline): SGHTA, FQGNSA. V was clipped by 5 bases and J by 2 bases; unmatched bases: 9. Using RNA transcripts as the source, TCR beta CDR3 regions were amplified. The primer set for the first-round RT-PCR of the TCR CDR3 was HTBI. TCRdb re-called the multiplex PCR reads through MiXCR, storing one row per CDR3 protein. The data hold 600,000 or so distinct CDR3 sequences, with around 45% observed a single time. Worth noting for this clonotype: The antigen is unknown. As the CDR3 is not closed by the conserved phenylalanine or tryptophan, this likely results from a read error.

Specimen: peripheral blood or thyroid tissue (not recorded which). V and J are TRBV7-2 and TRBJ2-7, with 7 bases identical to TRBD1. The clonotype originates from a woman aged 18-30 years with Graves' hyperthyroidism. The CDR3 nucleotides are TGTGCCAGCAGCACCTACAGGGGAGAAACCTACGAGCAGTACCTC. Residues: CASSTYRGETYEQYL.